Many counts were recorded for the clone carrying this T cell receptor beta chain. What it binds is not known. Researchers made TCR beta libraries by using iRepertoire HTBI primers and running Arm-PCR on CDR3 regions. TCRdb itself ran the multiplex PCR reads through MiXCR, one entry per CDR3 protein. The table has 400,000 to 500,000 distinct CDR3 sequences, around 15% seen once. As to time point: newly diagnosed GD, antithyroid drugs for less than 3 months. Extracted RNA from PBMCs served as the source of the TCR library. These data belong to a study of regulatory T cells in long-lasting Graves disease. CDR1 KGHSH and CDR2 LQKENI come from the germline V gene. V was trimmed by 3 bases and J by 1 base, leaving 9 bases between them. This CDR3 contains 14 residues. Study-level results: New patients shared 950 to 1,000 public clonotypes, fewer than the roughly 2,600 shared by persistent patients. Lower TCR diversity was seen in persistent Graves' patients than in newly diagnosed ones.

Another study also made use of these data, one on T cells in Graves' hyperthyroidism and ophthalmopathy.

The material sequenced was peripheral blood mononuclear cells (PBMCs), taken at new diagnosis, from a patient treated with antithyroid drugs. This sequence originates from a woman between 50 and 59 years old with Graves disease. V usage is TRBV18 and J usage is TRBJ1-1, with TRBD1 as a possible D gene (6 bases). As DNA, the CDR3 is TGTGCCAGCTCACCCCGGACAGAGAACACTGAAGCTTTCTTT. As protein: CASSPRTENTEAFF.